This TCR beta chain was obtained from a study of blood T cell repertoires in COVID-19. Overall study context: Both acute and convalescent COVID-19 samples were obtained from the United States, Italy and Spain. Sources were T cells, B-cell-depleted T cells, or PBMCs; the material itself was cDNA or gDNA.

This clone occurred once. The CDR3 contains 14 residues. Germline values: CDR1 SGHTA, CDR2 FQGNSA. Trimming stripped 0 bases from V and 3 bases from J, with 8 bases between. In the source study's methods: How many nucleated cells were present was estimated from reference gene primer amplification. Sequencing was performed with immunoSEQ multiplex PCR; in TCRdb, only in-frame clones are kept and a portion is missing. D and trimming were read from the DNA, whereas the V and J calls and clone size are those reported in that table. The sample has about 73,000 clones; roughly four fifths are singletons. Specimen: peripheral blood. The chain couples TRBV7-2 to TRBJ1-2; D is unclear. The source of this sequence is a woman aged 55-69 years with acute or convalescent COVID-19. CDR3 amino acids: CASSLARPDYGYTF. DNA for the CDR3: TGTGCCAGCAGCTTAGCGCGGCCGGACTATGGCTACACCTTC.